Below are 28 T cell receptor beta chains sequenced from a single sample in a study of cytomegalovirus exposure and HLA in healthy donors. PCR was performed using 60 Vbeta and 13 Jbeta primers. Method: immunoSEQ multiplex PCR; TCRdb's copy keeps in-frame clones and lacks some. The sample includes under 85,000 clones, around 70% of them seen just once. The specimen was PBMCs. These TCRs come from a young woman in good health and CMV-seronegative.

CDR3 DNA: TGTGCCAGCTCACCAACGGTTTCTGGGGCCAACGTCCTGACTTTC. It specifies CASSPTVSGANVLTF. The rearrangement joins TRBV18 to TRBJ2-6; D is undetermined. Germline CDR1 is KGHSH and CDR2 is LQKENI. The CDR3 runs to 15 residues. V shed 2 bases and J shed 1 base, with 6 bases lying between them.

V is TRBV19 and J is TRBJ1-4, with D tentatively TRBD1 (5 bases). Germline CDR1 reads LNHDA; CDR2 reads SQIVND (reference sequence). Trimming took 8 bases from V and 3 from J, leaving 10 bases between them. The length of the CDR3 is 13 residues. This chain's CDR3 is CASARGANEKLFF. CDR3 nucleotide sequence: TGTGCCAGTGCCCGGGGGGCTAATGAAAAACTGTTTTTT.

The chain carries TRBV6-5 and TRBJ2-5, with 7 bases identical to TRBD1. After removal of 6 bases from V and 2 bases from J, the junction contained 6 bases not matched to a gene. Per the germline V gene, CDR1 is MNHEY and CDR2 is SVGAGI. There are 14 residues in the CDR3. CDR3 bases: TGTGCCAGCAGAAGCCGGGACAGTCAAGAGACCCAGTACTTC. Translated: CASRSRDSQETQYF.

By sample fraction, this clone is medium-sized (0.01 to 0.1%). The genes are TRBV19 and TRBJ1-5; the match to TRBD1 covers 8 bases. The germline V gene has CDR1 LNHDA and CDR2 SQIVND (reference sequence). This CDR3 comprises 14 residues. Trimming removed 6 bases from V and 7 bases from J; junction bases left unmatched: 8. DNA for the CDR3: TGTGCCAGTAGGAGGACAGGGTTCTTCCAGCCCCAGCATTTT. It specifies CASRRTGFFQPQHF.

The rearrangement uses TRBV9 and TRBJ2-1; 12 bases match TRBD2. The length of the CDR3 is 16 residues. Looked up from germline, CDR1 is SGDLS and CDR2 is YYNGEE. V dropped 3 bases and J dropped 8; count of bases not matched to a gene: 9. The CDR3 loop reads CASSDQMGLAGDEQFF. The DNA for the CDR3 is TGTGCCAGCAGCGATCAAATGGGACTAGCGGGCGATGAGCAGTTCTTC.

This clone was seen only once. This chain links TRBV7-3 with TRBJ1-5, with TRBD1 matching over 9 bases. After removal of 5 bases from V and 7 bases from J, the junction contained 3 bases not matched to a gene. Germline lookup yields CDR1 SGHTA and CDR2 FQGTGA. The CDR3 has 13 residues. CDR3 sequence: CASSPDRGQPQHF. CDR3 nucleotides: TGTGCCAGCAGCCCGGACAGGGGCCAGCCCCAGCATTTT.

The V and J genes are TRBV7-3 and TRBJ1-1; D perhaps matches TRBD1 (6 bases). The CDR3 extends over 13 amino acids. Trimming removed 5 bases at V and 3 bases at J, with 10 bases between. CDR1 and CDR2 from the germline V gene are SGHTA and FQGTGA. In DNA, the CDR3 is TGTGCCAGCAGCCAAAGACAGGACACTGAAGCTTTCTTT. Protein product: CASSQRQDTEAFF.

This clone has a handful of counts. CDR3 nucleotide sequence: TGTGCCAGCAGCAGCGGGGCTGGTGAAAAACTGTTTTTT. It encodes CASSSGAGEKLFF. J is TRBJ1-4 and V is TRBV7-2, with TRBD1 as a possible D gene (5 bases). CDR3 length equals 13 residues. The germline CDR1 and CDR2 sequences are SGHTA and FQGNSA. Trimming took 5 bases from V and 7 from J, leaving 11 bases between them. Supplemented by reference TRBV7-2 and TRBJ1-4, the full variable domain reads GAGVSQSPSNKVTEKGKDVELRCDPISGHTALYWYRQSLGQGLEFLIYFQGNSAPDKSGLPSDRFSAERTGGSVSTLTIQRTQQEDSAVYLCASSSGAGEKLFFGSGTQLSVL.

This chain uses TRBV5-4 with TRBJ1-6, with TRBD1 matching 8 bases. This CDR3 is built from 15 residues. Germline V gene sequence: CDR1 SGHNT, CDR2 YYREEE (reference sequence). The V segment lost 4 bases and the J segment 11 bases; nucleotides outside the gene matches: 11. DNA of the CDR3: TGTGCCAGCAGCCCTCCCGGACAGGGCTTGCCACCCCTCCACTTT. The encoded protein is CASSPPGQGLPPLHF.

The gene calls are TRBV23-1 and TRBJ1-2, with 11 nucleotides matching TRBD1. TRBV23-1 is sorted into the ORF group, with uncertain function. CDR3 length: 21 amino acids. V was clipped by 0 bases and J by 0 bases; unmatched bases: 15. The CDR3 DNA follows: TGCGCCAGCAGTCAATCAGGCTATTCCCGGACAGGGGGCAAGGCTAACTATGGCTACACCTTC. It codes for CASSQSGYSRTGGKANYGYTF.

This clone was picked up a small number of times. The chain combines TRBV5-1 with TRBJ2-7, with 7 bases matching TRBD1. The CDR3 is 15 amino acids. J was trimmed by 3 bases and V by 1 base; bases with no gene match: 7. Germline V gene lookup returns CDR1 SGHRS and CDR2 YFSETQ. CDR3 in DNA: TGCGCCAGCAGCTTGTTGGCAGGGGGATACTACGAGCAGTACTTC. Amino acid sequence: CASSLLAGGYYEQYF.

The chain recombines TRBV7-6 with TRBJ1-5; D remains ambiguous. In germline, CDR1 is SGHVS, CDR2 FNYEAQ. The V end was cut by 1 base, the J end by 7 bases, with 5 bases between. This CDR3 is built from 12 residues. CDR3 region: CASSLDGQPQHF. The DNA for the CDR3 is TGTGCCAGCAGCTTAGATGGCCAGCCCCAGCATTTT.

V usage is TRBV4-1 and J usage is TRBJ1-1; 9 nucleotides line up with TRBD1. Germline V gives CDR1 MGHRA, CDR2 YSYEKL. The length of the CDR3 is 14 residues. The ends lost 6 bases at V and 7 bases at J; junction bases unmatched: 9. CDR3 sequence (DNA): TGCGCCAGCAGGCTGAACGGACAGGGGAATGAAGCTTTCTTT. Its translation is CASRLNGQGNEAFF.

The DNA for the CDR3 is TGTGCCAGCTCACCAACGCGGGGGGTCACAGATACGCAGTATTTT. This encodes CASSPTRGVTDTQYF. The genes are TRBV18 and TRBJ2-3, with 8 bases lining up with TRBD2. This CDR3 is built from 15 residues. CDR1 KGHSH and CDR2 LQKENI come from the germline V gene. Unmatched junction bases numbered 3, after V lost 2 bases and J lost 2 bases.

The sample holds a few counts of this clone. V is TRBV4-1 and J is TRBJ2-3; no clear D gene. V dropped 0 bases and J dropped 7 bases, with 5 bases sitting between them. There are 12 residues in the CDR3. The germline V gene encodes CDR1 MGHRA and CDR2 YSYEKL. The CDR3, as DNA: TGCGCCAGCAGCCAAGACCCTAATACGCAGTATTTT. Translated, it gives CASSQDPNTQYF.

The rearrangement uses TRBV27 and TRBJ2-2, with unresolved D. Germline lookup yields CDR1 MNHEY and CDR2 SMNVEV (reference sequence). This CDR3 has 12 residues. V shed 5 bases and J shed 7 bases, with 8 bases lying between them. CDR3 in amino acids: CASSDSSGELFF. The CDR3 bases are TGTGCCAGCAGTGATTCGAGCGGGGAGCTGTTTTTT.

V is TRBV27 and J is TRBJ2-7; D is unresolved. Trimming removed 5 bases at V and 0 bases at J, with 8 bases between. Germline V gives CDR1 MNHEY, CDR2 SMNVEV (reference sequence). The CDR3 has 13 residues. The CDR3 DNA reads as TGTGCCAGCAGTGACACCCTCTCCTACGAGCAGTACTTC. Amino acids: CASSDTLSYEQYF.

This chain connects TRBV11-2 to TRBJ2-7, with TRBD2 as a possible D gene (6 bases). Germline CDR1 SGHAT, CDR2 FQNNGV. Deletions cut 4 bases from V and 3 bases from J, with 19 bases between. This CDR3 contains 16 residues. The DNA of the CDR3 is TGTGCCAGCAGCTGGCCAGCCCGCGGAGGGCGCTACGAGCAGTACTTC. This encodes CASSWPARGGRYEQYF.

This clone was observed a few times. The chain has TRBV10-2 and TRBJ1-1; D not resolved. Trimming removed 3 bases from V and 0 bases from J, with 20 bases in between. Germline lookup yields CDR1 WSHSY and CDR2 SAAADI. This CDR3 has 18 amino acids. CDR3 in amino acids: CASSDPDNPADMNTEAFF. CDR3 sequence (DNA): TGCGCCAGCAGTGACCCTGATAACCCGGCAGACATGAACACTGAAGCTTTCTTT.

This chain links TRBV7-9 with TRBJ2-7; 7 nucleotides agree with TRBD1. Per the germline V gene, CDR1 is SEHNR and CDR2 is FQNEAQ (reference sequence). This CDR3 spans 15 amino acids. V was clipped by 1 base and J by 4 bases; unmatched bases: 7. The DNA for the CDR3 is TGTGCCAGCAGCTTAGAGGTGACAGGGCTATACGAGCAGTACTTC. Its translation is CASSLEVTGLYEQYF.

The chain combines TRBV10-2 with TRBJ1-2, with 7 nucleotides matching TRBD1. Germline V lookup: CDR1 WSHSY, CDR2 SAAADI. The CDR3 runs 15 residues. J gave up 5 bases and V 3 bases, and 9 bases lay outside the gene matches. CDR3 bases: TGCGCCAGCAGTGACCTGGTGGCAGGGGGGTATGGCTACACCTTC. Its protein product is CASSDLVAGGYGYTF.

This clone appeared a few times. The junction does not match germline at one end; this may be a read error. The sample carries other DNA sequences with the same CDR3. V and J are TRBV30 and TRBJ1-1, with D unclear. Germline V gives CDR1 GTSNPN, CDR2 SVGIG (reference sequence). This CDR3 is built from 13 residues. CDR3 residues: CAWSAGVWADAFF. The CDR3 DNA is TGTGCCTGGTCCGCCGGGGTTTGGGCTGACGCTTTCTTT.

This chain uses TRBV30 with TRBJ1-1; weak D call: TRBD1 (5 bases). The CDR3 runs to 15 residues. V lost 2 bases, J lost 4 bases, and 17 bases lay in between. Germline V gene lookup returns CDR1 GTSNPN and CDR2 SVGIG (reference sequence). The CDR3, as DNA: TGTGCCTGGAGTCGGGAAGGAGGGGTCCGCACTGAAGCTTTCTTT. Its protein product is CAWSREGGVRTEAFF.

V gene TRBV7-9 combines with J gene TRBJ1-1, with TRBD1 matching 7 bases. The CDR3 sequence is 15 residues long. The V gene's germline CDR1 is SEHNR and CDR2 FQNEAQ (reference sequence). V was clipped by 1 base and J by 8 bases; unmatched bases: 10. The CDR3 nucleotides are TGTGCCAGCAGCTTAGGTGGGGGGCGGGACAGAGAAGCTTTCTTT. It encodes CASSLGGGRDREAFF.

V usage is TRBV11-2 and J usage is TRBJ1-4, with a weak D call TRBD1 (5 bases). V was shortened by 3 bases and J by 2 bases, with 10 bases between the two germline ends. The CDR3 contains 15 residues. Germline V gene lookup returns CDR1 SGHAT and CDR2 FQNNGV. The CDR3 here is CASSLRGPTNEKLFF. The CDR3 coding sequence is TGTGCCAGCAGCTTGCGGGGCCCCACTAATGAAAAACTGTTTTTT.

The genes are TRBV29-1 and TRBJ2-2; maybe TRBD2 (7 bases). The CDR3 runs 15 residues. Per the germline V gene, CDR1 is SQVTM and CDR2 is ANQGSEA. V gave up 5 bases and J gave up 3 bases, with 16 bases separating them. In DNA form, the CDR3 reads TGCAGCGTTTGTAGGGGGGGGTGTGACACCGGGGAGCTGTTTTTT. Its protein product is CSVCRGGCDTGELFF.

This clone was recorded a few times. The V call is TRBV5-4, the J call TRBJ2-7, with 16 bases lining up with TRBD2. The CDR3 spans 15 residues. The V gene end was trimmed by 3 bases and the J gene end by 6 bases; junction bases not matched to a gene: 3. In germline, CDR1 is SGHNT, CDR2 YYREEE (reference sequence). The CDR3 DNA sequence: TGTGCCAGCAGCTCCGGGACTAGCGGGGGGGCCGAGCAGTACTTC. Protein: CASSSGTSGGAEQYF. The full variable domain, completed using reference TRBV5-4 and TRBJ2-7, is ETGVTQSPTHLIKTRGQQVTLRCSSQSGHNTVSWYQQALGQGPQFIFQYYREEENGRGNFPPRFSGLQFPNYSSELNVNALELDDSALYLCASSSGTSGGAEQYFGPGTRLTVT.

The genes are TRBV11-2 and TRBJ2-7, with 8 bases that match TRBD2. V trimming: 5 bases; J trimming: 2 bases; junction bases outside the gene matches: 5. Germline V gene lookup returns CDR1 SGHAT and CDR2 FQNNGV. There are 14 residues in the CDR3. The CDR3 DNA is TGTGCCAGCAGCCTCGGCGGGGGGACCTACGAGCAGTACTTC. Its protein product is CASSLGGGTYEQYF.